This is a list of T cell receptor beta chains from one sample in a study of OX40 agonist ivuxolimab in advanced cancers. The repertoire was sequenced with immunoSEQ multiplex PCR; TCRdb's copy has only in-frame clones and lacks some. The sample lists under 200,000 clones, 90% to 95% occurring once. The specimen comprised CD4+ or CD8+ T cells sorted from blood, sampled in a trial of the OX40 agonist ivuxolimab. The receptors here all came from an adult with an advanced solid tumor such as melanoma, head and neck, liver or kidney cancer. Both conserved end residues are part of each CDR3. D genes are given only for firm matches. Expanded clones get a size class; other rows say once, few or many, or leave the size out.

CDR3aa,CDR3nt,d_gene,j_gene,abundance,v_gene
CASSVGGADYEQYF,TGTGCCAGCAGCGTAGGGGGGGCTGACTACGAGCAGTACTTC,.,TRBJ2-7,.,TRBV9
CASSLEVNQPQHF,TGTGCCAGCAGCTTAGAGGTCAATCAGCCCCAGCATTTT,.,TRBJ1-5,.,TRBV7-2
CASSFGQGHQETQYF,TGTGCCAGCAGCTTCGGACAGGGACACCAAGAGACCCAGTACTTC,TRBD1,TRBJ2-5,.,TRBV5-4
CATSRPTANYGYTF,TGTGCCACCAGCAGACCGACAGCTAACTATGGCTACACCTTC,.,TRBJ1-2,once,TRBV15
CASSLGGPGSGNTIYF,TGTGCCAGCAGCTTGGGAGGTCCCGGTTCTGGAAACACCATATATTTT,.,TRBJ1-3,.,TRBV5-4
CASSSGTFGSEQYF,TGTGCCAGCAGCTCCGGGACATTCGGTTCCGAGCAGTACTTC,.,TRBJ2-7,.,TRBV5-6
CATSRGSTGFYEQYF,TGTGCCACCAGCAGAGGAAGTACAGGATTCTACGAGCAGTACTTC,.,TRBJ2-7,.,TRBV15
CASTPQTGSNEKLFF,TGTGCCAGCACTCCCCAGACAGGATCTAATGAAAAACTGTTTTTT,.,TRBJ1-4,.,TRBV5-4
CASSPTGRGELFF,TGTGCCAGCTCCCCGACAGGACGAGGGGAGCTGTTTTTT,.,TRBJ2-2,.,TRBV5-6
CASRPPGTEAFF,TGTGCCAGCAGACCCCCGGGCACTGAAGCTTTCTTT,.,TRBJ1-1,.,TRBV2
CASTPGQGNQPQHF,TGTGCCAGCACTCCGGGACAGGGCAATCAGCCCCAGCATTTT,TRBD1,TRBJ1-5,.,TRBV6-5
CASGGQSETQYF,TGTGCCAGCGGCGGACAGTCAGAGACCCAGTACTTC,.,TRBJ2-5,.,TRBV2
CASSDSTGGHYGYTF,TGTGCCAGCAGTGATTCGACAGGGGGCCACTATGGCTACACCTTC,TRBD1,TRBJ1-2,.,TRBV6-6
CASSLGTRAGGEKLFF,TGTGCCAGCAGCTTAGGGACCCGAGCAGGGGGTGAAAAACTGTTTTTT,TRBD1,TRBJ1-4,.,TRBV11-2
CASSQGSTGGMNTEAFF,TGCGCCAGCAGCCAAGGGTCGACAGGAGGGATGAACACTGAAGCTTTCTTT,.,TRBJ1-1,.,TRBV4-3
CASSLGSISNQPQHF,TGCGCCAGCAGCCTCGGGAGCATAAGCAATCAGCCCCAGCATTTT,.,TRBJ1-5,.,TRBV5-1
CASSLSPILQETQYF,TGCGCCAGCAGCTTGAGTCCTATCCTACAAGAGACCCAGTACTTC,.,TRBJ2-5,.,TRBV5-1
CASSGPGLGGETQYF,TGTGCCAGCAGTGGACCCGGGCTAGGCGGAGAGACCCAGTACTTC,.,TRBJ2-5,.,TRBV25-1
CASSLEAGTYEQYF,TGTGCCAGCAGCTTAGAGGCAGGGACCTACGAGCAGTACTTC,.,TRBJ2-7,.,TRBV7-8
CSVTGLADTDTQYF,TGCAGCGTTACGGGACTAGCGGACACAGATACGCAGTATTTT,TRBD2,TRBJ2-3,once,TRBV29-1
CASSDGRGNEQYF,TGCGCCAGCAGTGATGGCAGGGGGAACGAGCAGTACTTC,TRBD1,TRBJ2-7,.,TRBV10-1
CASSFTRDPGGTQYF,TGTGCCAGCAGCTTTACCCGGGACCCCGGCGGGACCCAGTACTTC,.,TRBJ2-5,.,TRBV7-3
CATSRDRAGGEKLFF,TGTGCCACCAGCAGAGATCGGGCAGGGGGTGAAAAACTGTTTTTT,TRBD1,TRBJ1-4,once,TRBV15
CASSENTFDSPLHF,TGTGCCAGCAGTGAGAACACCTTTGATTCACCCCTCCACTTT,.,TRBJ1-6,.,TRBV25-1
CASSLDGGVRSADTQYF,TGTGCCAGCAGCTTAGATGGGGGCGTGAGGAGCGCAGATACGCAGTATTTT,.,TRBJ2-3,.,TRBV7-2
CASSIPYGGMTDTQYF,TGTGCCAGTAGTATCCCATATGGCGGGATGACAGATACGCAGTATTTT,.,TRBJ2-3,.,TRBV19
CASSSGQRSYF,TGTGCCAGCAGCTCGGGACAGCGCTCGTACTTC,TRBD1,TRBJ2-4,.,TRBV7-9
CATSREGGYEQYF,TGTGCCACATCGCGGGAGGGAGGCTACGAGCAGTACTTC,TRBD2,TRBJ2-7,once,TRBV15
CASSYSRGPSTDTQYF,TGTGCCAGCAGTTACTCGCGGGGCCCAAGCACAGATACGCAGTATTTT,.,TRBJ2-3,.,TRBV6-5
CASSLVQAYGYTF,TGTGCCAGCAGCTTAGTACAGGCCTATGGCTACACCTTC,.,TRBJ1-2,.,TRBV11-2
CASSSNGRANEKLFF,TGTGCCAGCAGCTCCAACGGAAGGGCTAATGAAAAACTGTTTTTT,.,TRBJ1-4,.,TRBV7-8
CASSQDRNRAGEKLFF,TGTGCCAGCAGCCAAGATCGGAACAGGGCAGGGGAAAAACTGTTTTTT,.,TRBJ1-4,.,TRBV4-2
CASSARDGANVLTF,TGTGCCAGCAGTGCCCGGGATGGGGCCAACGTCCTGACTTTC,.,TRBJ2-6,.,TRBV6-1
CASSYQGFTYEQYF,TGTGCCAGCAGTTATCAGGGATTTACCTACGAGCAGTACTTC,.,TRBJ2-7,.,TRBV7-9
CASGGLYEQYF,TGTGCCAGCGGGGGCCTCTACGAGCAGTACTTC,.,TRBJ2-7,.,TRBV6-5
CSARSNYGYTF,TGCAGTGCTAGGTCTAACTATGGCTACACCTTC,.,TRBJ1-2,.,TRBV20-1
CASSRQGAFDYGYTF,TGTGCCAGCAGTAGGCAGGGGGCTTTCGACTATGGCTACACCTTC,TRBD1,TRBJ1-2,once,TRBV27
CASTGNYGYTF,TGTGCCAGCACGGGTAACTATGGCTACACCTTC,.,TRBJ1-2,.,TRBV28
CASSIAILAGNTGELFF,TGTGCCAGTAGTATAGCAATACTAGCGGGTAACACCGGGGAGCTGTTTTTT,TRBD2,TRBJ2-2,.,TRBV19
CASSLGGRGNQPQHF,TGTGCCAGCAGCTTAGGAGGGAGGGGAAATCAGCCCCAGCATTTT,.,TRBJ1-5,.,TRBV7-2
CASTTGHSVGNTIYF,TGTGCCAGCACGACAGGGCATTCGGTCGGAAACACCATATATTTT,TRBD1,TRBJ1-3,once,TRBV5-5
CASSRRGDSTDTQYF,TGTGCCAGCAGCCGCCGGGGGGACAGCACAGATACGCAGTATTTT,TRBD2,TRBJ2-3,.,TRBV7-3
CASNGGGRDGYTF,TGCGCCAGCAACGGCGGGGGACGAGATGGCTACACCTTC,.,TRBJ1-2,.,TRBV5-1
CASSLATMGNTGELFF,TGCGCCAGCAGCTTGGCCACTATGGGGAACACCGGGGAGCTGTTTTTT,.,TRBJ2-2,.,TRBV5-1
CASSSDRDVNTIYF,TGTGCCAGCAGCTCAGACAGGGACGTAAACACCATATATTTT,TRBD1,TRBJ1-3,.,TRBV27
CASFPDFYGYTF,TGTGCCAGCTTCCCGGACTTCTATGGCTACACCTTC,.,TRBJ1-2,.,TRBV2
CASSLRTGGDYEQYF,TGTGCCAGCAGCCTAAGGACAGGGGGAGACTACGAGCAGTACTTC,TRBD1,TRBJ2-7,.,TRBV7-3
CASSTGTATDTQYF,TGCGCCAGCAGTACCGGGACAGCCACAGATACGCAGTATTTT,TRBD1,TRBJ2-3,once,TRBV5-1
CASSQSLAGGYNEQFF,TGTGCCAGCAGCCAGAGTTTAGCGGGAGGGTACAATGAGCAGTTCTTC,TRBD2,TRBJ2-1,.,TRBV7-3
CASSQGGPGPAYTIYF,TGCGCCAGCAGCCAAGGAGGACCGGGGCCTGCGTACACCATATATTTT,.,TRBJ1-3,.,TRBV4-3
CAGKMTWAYSNQPQHF,TGTGCCGGTAAGATGACCTGGGCCTATAGCAATCAGCCCCAGCATTTT,.,TRBJ1-5,.,TRBV7-7
CASSIGGRAEQYF,TGTGCCAGTAGTATTGGGGGGAGGGCCGAGCAGTACTTC,TRBD2,TRBJ2-7,.,TRBV19
CASGLGPEQYF,TGTGCTAGTGGTTTGGGACCCGAGCAGTACTTC,.,TRBJ2-7,few,TRBV12-5
CASSETQTGIGELFF,TGTGCCAGTAGTGAAACCCAAACAGGGATCGGGGAGCTGTTTTTT,.,TRBJ2-2,.,TRBV19
CASSGVGRPSNIQYF,TGTGCCAGCAGTGGGGTCGGGAGGCCCTCCAACATTCAGTACTTC,TRBD2,TRBJ2-4,.,TRBV2
CASRPRDRGAGEQCF,TGTGCCAGCAGGCCCCGGGACAGGGGCGCGGGCGAGCAGTGCTTC,TRBD1,TRBJ2-7,.,TRBV28
CASRSGGPNTGELFF,TGTGCCAGCAGGAGCGGGGGCCCGAACACCGGGGAGCTGTTTTTT,TRBD2,TRBJ2-2,.,TRBV9
CASSDWEGETQYF,TGTGCCAGCAGTGACTGGGAGGGAGAGACCCAGTACTTC,TRBD2,TRBJ2-5,.,TRBV6-1
CASRKDRGNYGYTF,TGTGCCAGCAGGAAGGACAGGGGTAACTATGGCTACACCTTC,TRBD1,TRBJ1-2,.,TRBV2
CASSYRVDTGELFF,TGTGCCAGCAGTTACCGGGTGGACACCGGGGAGCTGTTTTTT,.,TRBJ2-2,.,TRBV6-5